This is a list of T cell receptor beta chains from one sample in a study of blood T cell repertoires in COVID-19. TCRdb's copy holds only in-frame clones and misses some; the assay was immunoSEQ multiplex PCR. In the table there are over 20,000 clones, roughly 80% of which are singletons. Source material: peripheral blood. Receptor source: a human donor in a cohort sampled during active COVID-19. The CDR3 runs from the conserved cysteine through the conserved F or W. The size field is filled for only some rows; it gives once, few, many or a size class.

>-|TRBV5-1
CASSRVSGGADTQYF
>few|TRBV5-6
CASSLLQGATGNQPQHF
>-|TRBV9
CASSVDQPGAGGTDTQYF
>-|TRBV30
CASSGEIEKLFF
>-|TRBV3-1/TRBV3-2
CASSLRGFSDTQYF
>once|TRBV20-1
CSASRQNTEAFF
>-|TRBV5-4
CASSLESGTVSYEQYF
>-|TRBV6-5
CASSYSMSIGEAFF
>-|TRBV18
CASSPGGQAGREAFF
>once|TRBV2
CASSTGLAELTDTQYF
>-|TRBV6-1
CASSEGGWGGYTEAFF
>-|TRBV7-8
CASSRDREGTQSWQPQHF
>-|TRBV6-5
CASRGGAYNSPLHF
>few|TRBV6-6
CAITPTGMNTEAFF
>-|TRBV11-2
CASSVSSGDFYNEQFF
>-|TRBV6-5
CASNSIDSSNQPQHF
>few|TRBV14
CASKGQGNSPLHF
>few|TRBV6-1
CASSEATRGLHTEAFF
>-|TRBV24-1
CATSDFGVLESTIYF
>-|TRBV2
CASSAGEGTEAFF
>-|TRBV28
CASSDLNQPQHF
>-|TRBV3-1/TRBV3-2
CASSQEVTGGVYGYTF
>-|TRBV6-6
CASSYSQGNHYGYTF
>-|TRBV5-4
CASSFEKRETQYF
>-|TRBV9
CASSPRDSSSYEQYF
>-|TRBV5-1
CASSLQENTDTQYF
>few|TRBV30
CAWEGVYGYTF
>-|TRBV28
CASSVPSIGHNEQFF
>-|TRBV5-1
CASSGLTSNTEAFF
>once|TRBV7-2
CASSVRLVYNEQFF
>-|TRBV21-1
CASSTGRETQYF
>-|TRBV12-3/TRBV12-4
CASSETSGRWYF
>-|TRBV28
CASSGRKGKNIQYF
>-|TRBV19
CASSIGGAGTGELFF
>-|TRBV5-1
CASSLGGTANEKLFF
>-|TRBV7-3
CASSLTAREVGELFF
>-|TRBV30
CAWNVETGGNTGELFF
>few|TRBV5-8
CASTWTGGNTIYF
>-|TRBV6-2/TRBV6-3
CASSWSGYQPQHF
>-|TRBV27
CASRQGTGELFF
>-|TRBV3-1/TRBV3-2
CASSQAGGGYTF
>-|TRBV19
CASSIFGQNTGELFF
>-|TRBV19
CASSPRNAYGYTF
>-|TRBV3-1/TRBV3-2
CASSLGQGAKNFGAFF